A single sample is the source of the 29 T cell receptor beta chains below, sequenced in a study of follicular helper T cells after annual influenza vaccination (dated by TCRdb to the late 2010s). Libraries were built with the immunoSEQ multiplex PCR assay. TCRdb obtained this table from immuneACCESS and retained in-frame rearrangements with V and J assigned. These tables miss some clones; where compared with another copy, unresolved V genes account for less than half of the shortfall, and the remainder is unexplained. This sample has under 15,000 clones in its table, and roughly 80% of those were observed once. The top ten clonotypes cover roughly 0.5% of the sample. In the paper's terms, the time point label means: 2014-2015 season, pre-vaccination. The specimen comprised CXCR5- memory CD4+ T cells sorted from blood, sampled on the day of influenza vaccination. The cell subset or site label, as the study defines it: CXCR5- memory CD4 T cells. Receptors originate from an adult who received the influenza vaccine.

The chain links TRBV19 to TRBJ1-6, with D unclear. Germline CDR1 LNHDA, CDR2 SQIVND (reference sequence). There are 14 residues in the CDR3. Trimming took off 6 bases at V and 2 bases at J, with 8 bases between the two ends. The CDR3 nucleotides are TGTGCCAGTAGCCTCGGGACCTATAATTCACCCCTCCACTTT. Encoded protein: CASSLGTYNSPLHF.

V gene TRBV9 combines with J gene TRBJ2-7; a weak D match, TRBD2 (7 bases). Germline CDR1 and CDR2: SGDLS and YYNGEE. The CDR3 covers 15 residues. V lost 0 bases and J 0 bases, leaving 10 bases between the germline ends. The CDR3 is CASSVDGGASYEQYF. CDR3 nucleotide sequence: TGTGCCAGCAGCGTAGATGGGGGGGCCTCCTACGAGCAGTACTTC. Based on the CDR3 plus reference TRBV9 and TRBJ2-7, the full variable domain is DSGVTQTPKHLITATGQRVTLRCSPRSGDLSVYWYQQSLDQGLQFLIQYYNGEERAKGNILERFSAQQFPDLHSELNLSSLELGDSALYFCASSVDGGASYEQYFGPGTRLTVT.

The chain carries TRBV7-3 and TRBJ2-1, with D perhaps matching TRBD1 (5 bases). This CDR3 region has 16 residues. V lost 1 base and J 4 bases, leaving 14 bases between the germline ends. Per germline, CDR1 SGHTA and CDR2 FQGTGA. The DNA of the CDR3 is TGTGCCAGCAGCTTAAGGGGCAGGGATCGTTACAATGAGCAGTTCTTC. Translating gives CASSLRGRDRYNEQFF.

This chain's CDR3 is CASSRQTGGVIHTEAFF. As DNA, the CDR3 is TGTGCCAGTAGTAGGCAGACAGGGGGCGTCATTCACACTGAAGCTTTCTTT. The chain uses TRBV19 and TRBJ1-1; 10 bases map to TRBD1. From germline, CDR1 is LNHDA and CDR2 SQIVND (reference sequence). This CDR3 has 17 amino acids. The V segment lost 4 bases and the J segment 3 bases; nucleotides outside the gene matches: 11.

The chain couples TRBV11-1 to TRBJ2-1; D unclear. The germline CDR1 and CDR2 sequences are SGHAT and FQDESV (reference sequence). V was clipped by 3 bases and J by 4 bases, with 22 bases between them. CDR3 length: 18 amino acids. The CDR3 sequence: CASSFLYPAPSHYNEQFF. Written as DNA, the CDR3 is TGTGCCAGCAGCTTTTTGTACCCAGCACCTTCACATTACAATGAGCAGTTCTTC.

V usage is TRBV6-5 and J usage is TRBJ2-7; 7 nucleotides match TRBD1. The V gene end was trimmed by 4 bases and the J gene end by 2 bases; junction bases not matched to a gene: 5. The CDR3 totals 14 residues. Per the germline V gene, CDR1 is MNHEY and CDR2 is SVGAGI. The CDR3 region is CASSSGQFAYEQYF. As DNA, the CDR3 is TGTGCCAGCAGTTCGGGACAGTTTGCCTACGAGCAGTACTTC.

This clone was found a few times. The CDR3 reads CASSQLLKRDTGNEQYF. The CDR3 coding sequence is TGCGCCAGCAGCCAACTATTAAAACGGGACACTGGAAACGAGCAGTACTTC. The V gene is TRBV4-1, the J gene TRBJ2-7; D perhaps matches TRBD1 (6 bases). The CDR3 covers 17 residues. CDR1 is MGHRA, CDR2 YSYEKL, per germline. V was pared by 2 bases and J by 5 bases, with 22 bases between.

This clone was counted once. The chain recombines TRBV11-1 with TRBJ2-1; maybe TRBD2 (5 bases). Germline CDR1 and CDR2: SGHAT and FQDESV (reference sequence). V lost 5 bases and J 6 bases, leaving 11 bases between the germline ends. The CDR3 covers 13 residues. In DNA form, the CDR3 reads TGTGCCAGCAGCATTGGACGGGGCAATGAGCAGTTCTTC. Translation: CASSIGRGNEQFF.

The J gene is TRBJ1-1, the V gene TRBV10-3, with D possibly TRBD1 on 5 matching bases. The V end lost 4 bases, the J end lost 1 base, and 10 bases lay between the germline ends. This CDR3 contains 14 residues. CDR1 and CDR2 from the germline V gene are ENHRY and SYGVKD. CDR3 nucleotide sequence: TGTGCCATCAGTGCAGGACATAAGAACACTGAAGCTTTCTTT. As protein: CAISAGHKNTEAFF.

The chain couples TRBV6-6 to TRBJ1-2, with D unclear. CDR1 and CDR2 (germline): MNHNY, SVGAGI (reference sequence). V lost 3 bases, J lost 6 bases, and 8 bases lay in between. The CDR3 loop spans 12 amino acids. In DNA form, the CDR3 reads TGTGCCAGCAGTTATGACGATCATGGCTACACCTTC. As protein: CASSYDDHGYTF.

This sequence joins TRBV15 and TRBJ1-4; D is uncertain. Per the germline V gene, CDR1 is LNHNV and CDR2 is YYDKDF (reference sequence). The CDR3 runs to 16 residues. V lost 5 bases to trimming and J lost 6 bases, with 19 bases between them. The DNA of the CDR3 is TGTGCCACCAGCCTTATCTTGGGCTTCGGTTATGAAAAACTGTTTTTT. Its translation is CATSLILGFGYEKLFF.

The chain has TRBV21-1 and TRBJ2-3; TRBD2 reflects the table's D call only, with no check against the DNA. TRBV21-1 is described as a pseudogene. This CDR3 region has 15 residues. This CDR3 reads CASNPGEIGADTQYF. Here the CDR3 DNA reads TGTGCCAGCAACCCGGGGGAAATAGGTGCAGATACGCAGTATTTT.

This chain links TRBV5-4 with TRBJ2-2; a weak D match, TRBD2 (6 bases). Trimming left V 4 bases short and J 10 bases short, with 20 bases between. The germline V gene has CDR1 SGHNT and CDR2 YYREEE (reference sequence). The CDR3 runs to 15 residues. The CDR3 loop reads CASSPDYYPAAELFF. The CDR3 DNA reads TGTGCCAGCAGCCCGGACTATTACCCTGCTGCGGAGCTGTTTTTT.

The chain couples TRBV11-2 to TRBJ2-7, with D unresolved. This CDR3 comprises 16 residues. Germline loops: CDR1 SGHAT, CDR2 FQNNGV. Trimming removed 0 bases at V and 2 bases at J, with 14 bases between. CDR3: CASSLEPPGTTYEQYF. The CDR3 DNA sequence: TGTGCCAGCAGCTTAGAGCCCCCAGGAACTACCTACGAGCAGTACTTC.

The CDR3 bases are TGTGCCAGCAGCTTGATCAACTATGGCTACACCTTC. It translates to CASSLINYGYTF. V and J are TRBV5-5 and TRBJ1-2; D gene ambiguous. Germline V gene lookup returns CDR1 SGHKS and CDR2 YYEKEE (reference sequence). The V gene lost 1 base and the J gene lost 2 bases, with 3 bases spanning the gap. This CDR3 is built from 12 residues.

The chain employs TRBV14 and TRBJ1-1, with D possibly matching TRBD1 (5 bases). Trimming took off 1 base at V and 9 bases at J, with 18 bases between the two ends. Germline V gives CDR1 SGHDN, CDR2 FVKESK. The CDR3 sequence is 15 residues long. As DNA, the CDR3 is TGTGCCAGCAGCCAAGCGCCGGGGGTGAATGCCAAAGCTTTCTTT. The encoded protein is CASSQAPGVNAKAFF.

The chain is built from TRBV5-1 and TRBJ2-7; D uncertain. From germline, CDR1 is SGHRS and CDR2 YFSETQ. The CDR3 covers 14 residues. V was pared by 0 bases and J by 0 bases, with 7 bases between. The CDR3 bases are TGCGCCAGCAGCTTGGATCCTAGCTCCTACGAGCAGTACTTC. Amino acids: CASSLDPSSYEQYF.

This chain connects TRBV29-1 to TRBJ2-1; no definite D call. CDR3 length: 12 amino acids. Trimming pared 6 bases from V and 2 bases from J, leaving 8 bases between. Looked up from germline, CDR1 is SQVTM and CDR2 is ANQGSEA. The CDR3 protein is CSVYRPYNEQFF. CDR3 DNA: TGCAGCGTCTACCGTCCCTACAATGAGCAGTTCTTC.

The genes are TRBV5-6 and TRBJ2-1; the D gene is possibly TRBD2 (5 bases). The CDR3 is 15 residues long. The V end was cut by 2 bases, the J end by 5 bases, with 14 bases between. CDR1 is SGHDT and CDR2 is YYEEEE in the germline V gene. Written as DNA, the CDR3 is TGTGCCAGCAGCTTCATCGGGATTACCCACAATGAGCAGTTCTTC. Its protein product is CASSFIGITHNEQFF.

The chain recombines TRBV2 with TRBJ1-1, with no clear D. This CDR3 contains 14 residues. V was cut by 3 bases and J by 8 bases, with 16 bases left in between. Per germline, CDR1 SNHLY and CDR2 FYNNEI. The CDR3 DNA sequence: TGTGCCAGCAGTGAGTCCAGTCCTTTTGGGGAAGCTTTCTTT. It codes for CASSESSPFGEAFF.

This clone was recorded only once. This chain links TRBV2 with TRBJ1-4; tentative D call: TRBD1 (6 bases). V lost 8 bases, J lost 7 bases, and 20 bases lay in between. The CDR3 extends over 15 amino acids. CDR1 is SNHLY and CDR2 is FYNNEI in the germline V gene. This CDR3 reads CASVAATGPGEKLFF. CDR3 sequence (DNA): TGTGCCAGCGTCGCGGCGACAGGCCCGGGTGAAAAACTGTTTTTT.

The chain recombines TRBV18 with TRBJ2-7; D perhaps matches TRBD2 (5 bases). Trimming left V 2 bases short and J 4 bases short, with 9 bases between. The germline V gene has CDR1 KGHSH and CDR2 LQKENI. The CDR3 loop spans 13 amino acids. The DNA of the CDR3 is TGTGCCAGCTCACCAGGAGGTTTTTACGAGCAGTACTTC. Residues: CASSPGGFYEQYF.

This clone was seen a handful of times. The chain links TRBV4-2 to TRBJ2-3; a possible D gene is TRBD2 (6 bases). Germline loops: CDR1 LGHNA, CDR2 YNFKEQ. The CDR3 is 14 residues long. Deletions cut 2 bases from V and 7 bases from J, with 13 bases between. The CDR3 here is CASSQSGTGNTQYF. For the CDR3, the DNA is TGTGCCAGCAGCCAATCCGGGACTGGGAATACGCAGTATTTT.

V is TRBV29-1 and J is TRBJ2-3, with TRBD1 identical over 9 bases. V lost 6 bases to trimming and J lost 5 bases; unmatched junction nucleotides: 18. Germline V gives CDR1 SQVTM, CDR2 ANQGSEA. This CDR3 is built from 17 residues. This chain's CDR3 is CSVRLYGTGSRGDTQYF. CDR3 DNA sequence: TGCAGCGTCCGGCTGTATGGGACAGGGTCAAGGGGAGATACGCAGTATTTT.

In its sample, this clone was seen a few times. The V call is TRBV12-2, the J call TRBJ2-7; the table calls TRBD1, which could not be checked here. TRBV12-2 is designated a pseudogene. The CDR3 totals 17 residues. Here the CDR3 reads CASRPRQGIESPYEQYF. The CDR3 region has the DNA TGTGCAAGTCGCCCCAGACAGGGGATAGAGAGTCCCTACGAGCAGTACTTC.

V is TRBV18 and J is TRBJ2-3; 9 bases map to TRBD1. In germline, CDR1 is KGHSH, CDR2 LQKENI. Germline trimming cut 3 bases from V and 2 bases from J; bases unmatched to any gene: 3. This CDR3 is 15 amino acids long. In nucleotides, the CDR3 is TGTGCCAGCTCACCCGGACAGGGGAACACAGATACGCAGTATTTT. Protein product: CASSPGQGNTDTQYF.

The rearrangement uses TRBV7-9 and TRBJ2-5; D is perhaps TRBD1 or TRBD2 (6 bases each). V lost 3 bases and J lost 3, with 14 bases in between. CDR1 is SEHNR, CDR2 FQNEAQ, per germline (reference sequence). The CDR3 is 15 amino acids. This chain's CDR3 is CASSFLGGRKETQYF. The CDR3 DNA follows: TGTGCCAGCAGCTTCCTTGGGGGGCGCAAAGAGACCCAGTACTTC.

The chain recombines TRBV4-1 with TRBJ2-3; D uncertain. The CDR3 loop spans 15 amino acids. Trimming took 6 bases from V and 9 from J, leaving 22 bases between them. From germline, CDR1 is MGHRA and CDR2 YSYEKL. CDR3 nucleotides: TGCGCCAGCAGGGGCTTCCTACAGCAAACCGCCACGCAGTATTTT. It encodes CASRGFLQQTATQYF.

This clone was detected a few times. The V call is TRBV25-1, the J call TRBJ2-7; D ambiguous. The CDR3 runs to 13 residues. Trimming removed 5 bases from V and 0 bases from J, with 8 bases in between. Germline loops: CDR1 MGHDK, CDR2 SYGVNS. CDR3 in DNA: TGTGCCAGCAGTTACGTGGACTCCTACGAGCAGTACTTC. Its translation is CASSYVDSYEQYF.